Listed here are 2 T cell receptor beta chains from one sample, sequenced in a study of response to subunit inactivated influenza vaccine. MiXCR was run by TCRdb on the RT-PCR reads, yielding one entry per CDR3 protein. Among more than 450,000 distinct CDR3 sequences listed, approximately 7.1% were seen once. Sequencing was performed on PBMCs from blood, taken less than 30 months after vaccination. These receptors came from a man aged 45 to 75 who received an inactivated influenza vaccine.

This clonotype was observed at least ten times. The V call is TRBV6-1, the J call TRBJ2-3, with TRBD1 matching over 8 bases. The V and J ends lost 4 bases and 1 base, in that order; junction bases with no gene match: 10. Germline values: CDR1 MNHNS, CDR2 SASEGT. The CDR3 is 17 residues long. CDR3 nucleotide sequence: TGTGCCAGCAGTGCGCCGACAGGGGCCCTTGGCACAGATACGCAGTATTTT. As protein: CASSAPTGALGTDTQYF.

This sequence joins TRBV15 and TRBJ2-1, with D tentatively TRBD2 (7 bases). CDR3 length: 17 residues. With 0 bases removed from V and 4 bases from J, the gap between germline ends came to 16 bases. Germline values: CDR1 LNHNV, CDR2 YYDKDF (reference sequence). Here the CDR3 reads CATSRDRGTTLYNEQFF. CDR3 DNA sequence: TGTGCCACCAGCAGAGATAGGGGGACTACGTTATACAATGAGCAGTTCTTC. The full variable domain, its missing parts supplied by reference TRBV15 and TRBJ2-1, is DAMVIQNPRYQVTQFGKPVTLSCSQTLNHNVMYWYQQKSSQAPKLLFHYYDKDFNNEADTPDNFQSRRPNTSFCFLDIRSPGLGDTAMYLCATSRDRGTTLYNEQFFGPGTRLTVL.